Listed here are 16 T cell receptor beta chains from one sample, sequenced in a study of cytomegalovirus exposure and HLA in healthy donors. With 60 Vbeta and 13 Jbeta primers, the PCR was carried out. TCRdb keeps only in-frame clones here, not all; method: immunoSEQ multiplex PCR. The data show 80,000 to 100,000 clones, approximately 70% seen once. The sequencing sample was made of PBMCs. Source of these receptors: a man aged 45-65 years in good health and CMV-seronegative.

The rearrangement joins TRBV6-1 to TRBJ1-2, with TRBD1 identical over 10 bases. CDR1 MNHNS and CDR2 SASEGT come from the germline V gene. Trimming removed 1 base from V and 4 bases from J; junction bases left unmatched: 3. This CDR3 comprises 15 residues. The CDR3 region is CASSEGDRGSYGYTF. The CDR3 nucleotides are TGTGCCAGCAGTGAAGGGGACAGGGGTTCCTATGGCTACACCTTC.

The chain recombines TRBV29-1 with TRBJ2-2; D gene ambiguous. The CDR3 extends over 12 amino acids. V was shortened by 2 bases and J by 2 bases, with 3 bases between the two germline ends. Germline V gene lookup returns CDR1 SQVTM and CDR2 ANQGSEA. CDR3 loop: CSVEYNTGELFF. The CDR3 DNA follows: TGCAGCGTTGAATATAACACCGGGGAGCTGTTTTTT.

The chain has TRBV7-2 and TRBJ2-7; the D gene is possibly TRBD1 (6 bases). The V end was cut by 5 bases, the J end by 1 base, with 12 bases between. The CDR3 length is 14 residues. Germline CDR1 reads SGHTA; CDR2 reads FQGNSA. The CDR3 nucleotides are TGTGCCAGCAGCCGACAGGTACCTTCCTACGAGCAGTACTTC. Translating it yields CASSRQVPSYEQYF.

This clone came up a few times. CDR3 DNA: TGTGCCAGCAATAGGGGACAGAGTAGAGACACCATATATTTT. It codes for CASNRGQSRDTIYF. This chain links TRBV2 with TRBJ1-3; 7 bases match TRBD1. CDR3 length: 14 residues. Trimming at V came to 7 bases and at J to 8 bases, leaving 11 bases not matched to a gene. Per the germline V gene, CDR1 is SNHLY and CDR2 is FYNNEI.

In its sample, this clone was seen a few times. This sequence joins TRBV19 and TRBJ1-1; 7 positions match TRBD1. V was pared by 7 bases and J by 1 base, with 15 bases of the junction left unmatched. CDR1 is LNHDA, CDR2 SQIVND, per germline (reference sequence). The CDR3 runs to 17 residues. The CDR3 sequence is CASTAHRGGAGNTEAFF. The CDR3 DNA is TGTGCCAGTACCGCCCATCGAGGGGGCGCAGGGAACACTGAAGCTTTCTTT.

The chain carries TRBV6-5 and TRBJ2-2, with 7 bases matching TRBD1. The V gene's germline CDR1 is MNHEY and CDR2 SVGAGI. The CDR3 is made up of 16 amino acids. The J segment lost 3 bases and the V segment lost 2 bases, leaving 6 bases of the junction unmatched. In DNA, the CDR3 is TGTGCCAGCAGTTACCCTACAGGGGTGCACACCGGGGAGCTGTTTTTT. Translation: CASSYPTGVHTGELFF.

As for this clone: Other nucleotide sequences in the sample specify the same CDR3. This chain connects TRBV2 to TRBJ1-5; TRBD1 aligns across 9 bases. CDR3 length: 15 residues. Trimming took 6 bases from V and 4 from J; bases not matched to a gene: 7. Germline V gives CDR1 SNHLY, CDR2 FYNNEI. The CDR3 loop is CASSPGQGGNQPQHF. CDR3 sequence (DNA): TGTGCCAGCAGCCCGGGACAGGGAGGTAATCAGCCCCAGCATTTT.

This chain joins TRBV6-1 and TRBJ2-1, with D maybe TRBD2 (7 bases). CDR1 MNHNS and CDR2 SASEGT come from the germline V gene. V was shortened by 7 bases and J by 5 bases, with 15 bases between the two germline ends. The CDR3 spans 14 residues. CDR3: CASKRGGEDNEQFF. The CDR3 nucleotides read TGTGCCAGCAAGAGGGGGGGTGAAGACAATGAGCAGTTCTTC.

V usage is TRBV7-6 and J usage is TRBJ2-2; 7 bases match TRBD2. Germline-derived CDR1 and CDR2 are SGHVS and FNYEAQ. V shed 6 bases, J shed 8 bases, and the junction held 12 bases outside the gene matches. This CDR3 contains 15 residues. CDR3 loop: CASRGEAGSSGELFF. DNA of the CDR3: TGTGCCAGCAGGGGGGAAGCGGGAAGTTCGGGGGAGCTGTTTTTT.

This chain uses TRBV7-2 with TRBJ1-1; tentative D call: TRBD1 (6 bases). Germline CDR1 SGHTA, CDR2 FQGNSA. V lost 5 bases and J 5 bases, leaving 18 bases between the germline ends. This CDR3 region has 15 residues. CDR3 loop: CASSLSGGVRTEAFF. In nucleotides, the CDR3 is TGTGCCAGCAGCCTCTCGGGGGGCGTAAGAACTGAAGCTTTCTTT.

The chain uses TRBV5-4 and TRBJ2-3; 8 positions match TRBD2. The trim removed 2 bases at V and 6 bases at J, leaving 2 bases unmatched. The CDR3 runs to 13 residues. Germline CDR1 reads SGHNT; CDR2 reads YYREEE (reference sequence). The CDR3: CASSLTGGDTQYF. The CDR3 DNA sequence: TGTGCCAGCAGCTTAACGGGAGGGGATACGCAGTATTTT.

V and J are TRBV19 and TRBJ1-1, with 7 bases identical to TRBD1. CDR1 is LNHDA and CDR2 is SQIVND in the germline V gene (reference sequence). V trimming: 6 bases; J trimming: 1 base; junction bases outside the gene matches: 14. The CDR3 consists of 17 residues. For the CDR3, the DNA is TGTGCCAGTAGCCGCACTCGGGCAGGGGGAACGAACACTGAAGCTTTCTTT. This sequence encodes CASSRTRAGGTNTEAFF.

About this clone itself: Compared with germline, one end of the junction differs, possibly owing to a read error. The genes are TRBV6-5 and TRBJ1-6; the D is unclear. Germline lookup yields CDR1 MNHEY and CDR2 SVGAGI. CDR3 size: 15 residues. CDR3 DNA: TGTGCCAGCAGTTACTCGCCAGATTATAATCCACCCCTCCACTTT. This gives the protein CASSYSPDYNPPLHF.

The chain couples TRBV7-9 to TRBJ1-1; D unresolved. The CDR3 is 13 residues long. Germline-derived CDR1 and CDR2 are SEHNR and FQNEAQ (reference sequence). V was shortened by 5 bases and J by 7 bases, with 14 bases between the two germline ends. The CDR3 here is CASSRPNINEAFF. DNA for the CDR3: TGTGCCAGCAGCCGTCCTAATATAAATGAAGCTTTCTTT.

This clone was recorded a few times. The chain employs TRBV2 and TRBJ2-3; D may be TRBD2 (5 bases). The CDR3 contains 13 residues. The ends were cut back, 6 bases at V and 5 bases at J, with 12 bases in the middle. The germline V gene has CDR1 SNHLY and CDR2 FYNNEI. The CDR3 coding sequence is TGTGCCAGCAGGACTATAGCAGGAGATACGCAGTATTTT. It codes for CASRTIAGDTQYF.

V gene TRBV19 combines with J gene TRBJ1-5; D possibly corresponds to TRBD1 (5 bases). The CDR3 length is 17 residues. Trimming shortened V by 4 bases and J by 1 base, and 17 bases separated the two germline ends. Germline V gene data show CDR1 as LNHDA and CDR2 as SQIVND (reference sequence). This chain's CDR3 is CASSTPLGLTSNQPQHF. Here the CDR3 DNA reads TGTGCCAGTAGTACCCCTCTGGGACTGACGAGCAATCAGCCCCAGCATTTT.